One sample yielded the 8 T cell receptor beta chains listed below, sequenced in a study of T cells in Graves' hyperthyroidism and ophthalmopathy. Amplification targeted TCR beta CDR3 regions from RNA transcripts. Initially, a first-round RT-PCR of the TCR CDR3 employed the HTBI primer set. TCRdb reprocessed the multiplex PCR reads with MiXCR, giving one entry per CDR3 protein. The table shows roughly 280,000 distinct CDR3 sequences, with about a sixth occurring only once. The specimen sequenced was blood. All receptors come from a woman aged 55-69 years with Graves' ophthalmopathy.

This clonotype showed up just a few times. The CDR3 sequence: CASSQEGVVKTQYF. Written as DNA, the CDR3 is TGTGCCAGCAGCCAAGAGGGGGTAGTAAAGACCCAGTACTTC. The chain recombines TRBV14 with TRBJ2-5; D is tentatively TRBD1 or TRBD2 (5 bases each). This CDR3 comprises 14 residues. Deletions cut 0 bases from V and 6 bases from J, with 11 bases between. Germline values: CDR1 SGHDN, CDR2 FVKESK.

The rearrangement uses TRBV18 and TRBJ2-7, with 10 bases aligning to TRBD2. The CDR3 length is 17 residues. Germline V gene sequence: CDR1 KGHSH, CDR2 LQKENI. After removal of 0 bases from V and 1 base from J, the junction contained 6 bases not matched to a gene. CDR3 loop: CASSPPEGSGGSYEQYF. The CDR3 DNA sequence: TGTGCCAGCTCACCACCGGAGGGTAGCGGGGGGTCCTACGAGCAGTACTTC.

This clonotype was counted between two and nine times. The chain combines TRBV20-1 with TRBJ1-1; D gene ambiguous. Germline V gene sequence: CDR1 DFQATT, CDR2 SNEGSKA (reference sequence). The CDR3 is made up of 15 amino acids. V was trimmed by 6 bases and J by 0 bases, leaving 17 bases between them. The CDR3 loop is CSALEASSVNTEAFF. In nucleotides, the CDR3 is TGCAGTGCCCTGGAAGCCTCAAGTGTGAACACTGAAGCTTTCTTT.

This clonotype was recorded at least ten times. The gene calls are TRBV20-1 and TRBJ2-1, with no clear D. V was cut by 0 bases and J by 8 bases, with 14 bases left in between. This CDR3 contains 14 residues. Germline V gene sequence: CDR1 DFQATT, CDR2 SNEGSKA (reference sequence). CDR3 loop: CSARDSHINYEQFF. CDR3 coding DNA: TGCAGTGCTAGAGATTCACACATCAACTATGAGCAGTTCTTC.

This clonotype appeared a few times. The chain carries TRBV5-1 and TRBJ1-1; 11 positions match TRBD1. Germline V CDR1 and CDR2: SGHRS, YFSETQ. Trimming cost V 0 bases and J 6 bases; bases outside gene matches: 7. The CDR3 sequence is 16 residues long. CDR3 sequence reads: CASSLEVRDRGAEAFF. CDR3 coding DNA: TGCGCCAGCAGCTTGGAGGTTCGGGACAGGGGGGCTGAAGCTTTCTTT. Full variable domain (missing parts from reference TRBV5-1 and TRBJ1-1): KAGVTQTPRYLIKTRGQQVTLSCSPISGHRSVSWYQQTPGQGLQFLFEYFSETQRNKGNFPGRFSGRQFSNSRSEMNVSTLELGDSALYLCASSLEVRDRGAEAFFGQGTRLTVV.

This clonotype was observed at least ten times. The chain couples TRBV2 to TRBJ1-1; possibly TRBD1 for D (5 bases). Per germline, CDR1 SNHLY and CDR2 FYNNEI. Trimming left V 8 bases short and J 1 base short, with 11 bases between. This CDR3 contains 13 residues. This chain's CDR3 is CASQGPPNTEAFF. In DNA, the CDR3 is TGTGCCAGCCAGGGACCACCGAACACTGAAGCTTTCTTT.

The chain joins TRBV4-1 to TRBJ2-7, with 8 bases matching TRBD2. Germline values: CDR1 MGHRA, CDR2 YSYEKL. The CDR3 consists of 19 residues. The V segment lost 0 bases and the J segment 2 bases; nucleotides outside the gene matches: 15. This CDR3 is CASSQDYGGASGDTYEQYF. CDR3 nucleotides: TGCGCCAGCAGCCAAGATTACGGGGGGGCGAGCGGGGATACCTACGAGCAGTACTTC.

This clonotype was detected a few times. The chain employs TRBV19 and TRBJ1-4; D ambiguous. The V end lost 5 bases, the J end lost 0 bases, and 10 bases lay between the germline ends. The CDR3 spans 15 residues. CDR1 LNHDA and CDR2 SQIVND come from the germline V gene (reference sequence). The CDR3 sequence: CASSDTAATNEKLFF. In DNA form, the CDR3 reads TGTGCCAGTAGTGACACAGCTGCAACTAATGAAAAACTGTTTTTT.